These 13 T cell receptor beta chains came from one sample sequenced in a study of response to subunit inactivated influenza vaccine. TCRdb re-called the RT-PCR reads through MiXCR, storing one row per CDR3 protein. The sample contains approximately 170,000 distinct CDR3 sequences, under 15% of which appear only once. The source was CD8+ T cells sorted from PBMCs, collected around 5 days after vaccination. The receptors were gathered from a man aged 50 or older who received an inactivated influenza vaccine.

V is TRBV4-3 and J is TRBJ2-7; 8 nucleotides agree with TRBD1. CDR3 length: 14 residues. V lost 3 bases, J lost 3 bases, and 4 bases stayed unmatched. Per germline, CDR1 LGHNA and CDR2 YSLEER. The CDR3 nucleotides are TGCGCCAGCAGCCACGACGACAGGGGCTACGAGCAGTACTTC. Translation: CASSHDDRGYEQYF.

This clonotype occurred a few times. V is TRBV5-1 and J is TRBJ2-1, with TRBD2 matching over 8 bases. This CDR3 region has 18 residues. CDR1 and CDR2 (germline): SGHRS, YFSETQ. V was clipped by 5 bases and J by 0 bases; unmatched bases: 13. CDR3 nucleotides: TGCGCCAGCAGACTTAGCGGGGCGTCTCTAAACTCCTACAATGAGCAGTTCTTC. Its protein product is CASRLSGASLNSYNEQFF.

The CDR3 DNA sequence: TGTGCCATCAGGCAGGGGGAGCGGGGGAATCAAGAGACCCAGTACTTC. Amino acids: CAIRQGERGNQETQYF. This sequence joins TRBV10-3 and TRBJ2-5, with D maybe TRBD2 (8 bases). There are 16 residues in the CDR3. The ends were cut back, 6 bases at V and 2 bases at J, with 19 bases in the middle. CDR1 and CDR2 from the germline V gene are ENHRY and SYGVKD.

The chain has TRBV7-6 and TRBJ2-7, with 7 bases that match TRBD2. In germline, CDR1 is SGHVS, CDR2 FNYEAQ. The CDR3 is 14 amino acids. Trimming took 0 bases from V and 7 from J; bases not matched to a gene: 6. The CDR3 DNA reads as TGTGCCAGCAGCTTAGCAGTTACTAGCGAGGAGCAGTACTTC. Residues: CASSLAVTSEEQYF.

Ten or more counts support this clonotype. The chain uses TRBV4-3 and TRBJ2-1; 10 nucleotides match TRBD2. The CDR3 spans 15 residues. Germline V gene sequence: CDR1 LGHNA, CDR2 YSLEER. The V gene end was trimmed by 7 bases and the J gene end by 8 bases; junction bases not matched to a gene: 11. The CDR3, as DNA: TGCGCCAGCACGGACCAACTAGCGGGATCCGATGAGCAGTTCTTC. This sequence encodes CASTDQLAGSDEQFF.

This chain connects TRBV27 to TRBJ2-7; 7 bases align to TRBD1. CDR3 length equals 13 residues. Germline V gene data show CDR1 as MNHEY and CDR2 as SMNVEV (reference sequence). The trim removed 3 bases at V and 6 bases at J, leaving 5 bases unmatched. The CDR3 protein is CASSFPGQFEQYF. The CDR3 bases are TGTGCCAGCAGTTTTCCGGGACAGTTCGAGCAGTACTTC.

This rearrangement joins TRBV4-2 to TRBJ2-1; 7 bases are shared with TRBD2. CDR1 is LGHNA, CDR2 YNFKEQ, per germline. V lost 0 bases, J lost 8 bases, and 4 bases stayed unmatched. This CDR3 is built from 14 residues. For the CDR3, the DNA is TGTGCCAGCAGCCAAGATGGGAGGGCGGATGAGCAGTTCTTC. Protein product: CASSQDGRADEQFF.

The V and J genes are TRBV7-9 and TRBJ2-7; TRBD1 or TRBD2 may be the D gene (6 bases each). This CDR3 region has 14 residues. V gave up 0 bases and J gave up 5 bases, with 11 bases separating them. Per germline, CDR1 SEHNR and CDR2 FQNEAQ (reference sequence). CDR3 sequence (DNA): TGTGCCAGCAGCTTAGCCTCGGGGGCCCACGAGCAGTACTTC. Residues: CASSLASGAHEQYF.

The V and J genes are TRBV27 and TRBJ1-1; no firm D call. CDR1 is MNHEY, CDR2 SMNVEV, per germline (reference sequence). Trimming took 5 bases from V and 1 from J, leaving 8 bases between them. The CDR3 runs 13 residues. The CDR3 here is CASSLQWNTEAFF. DNA of the CDR3: TGTGCCAGCAGTCTACAGTGGAACACTGAAGCTTTCTTT.

J is TRBJ2-3 and V is TRBV7-8, with 10 bases aligning to TRBD2. Germline CDR1 reads SGHVS; CDR2 reads FQNEAQ. With V trimmed by 3 bases and J by 3 bases, 18 bases remained unmatched. The CDR3 is 20 residues long. Written as DNA, the CDR3 is TGTGCCAGCAGCTTTCATCCCGGGACTAGCGATATTCTCCAGACAGATACGCAGTATTTT. Protein product: CASSFHPGTSDILQTDTQYF. Based on the CDR3 plus reference TRBV7-8 and TRBJ2-3, the full variable domain is GAGVSQSPRYKVAKRGQDVALRCDPISGHVSLFWYQQALGQGPEFLTYFQNEAQLDKSGLPSDRFFAERPEGSVSTLKIQRTQQEDSAVYLCASSFHPGTSDILQTDTQYFGPGTRLTVL.

This sequence joins TRBV30 and TRBJ2-2; 8 nucleotides line up with TRBD2. The CDR3 consists of 13 residues. The trim removed 3 bases at V and 9 bases at J, leaving 6 bases unmatched. Germline lookup yields CDR1 GTSNPN and CDR2 SVGIG (reference sequence). The CDR3 is CAWSGLATRELFF. The CDR3 coding sequence is TGTGCCTGGAGCGGACTAGCTACCCGGGAGCTGTTTTTT.

The chain has TRBV4-2 and TRBJ1-1, with D possibly TRBD1 on 5 matching bases. The CDR3 consists of 16 residues. The V end lost 1 base, the J end lost 6 bases, and 18 bases lay between the germline ends. CDR1 and CDR2 from the germline V gene are LGHNA and YNFKEQ. The CDR3 region is CASSQATWGLSSEAFF. In nucleotides, the CDR3 is TGTGCCAGCAGCCAAGCGACGTGGGGGTTATCTTCTGAAGCTTTCTTT.

The CDR3 loop is CASTLDRDYTGELFF. The CDR3 DNA follows: TGTGCCAGCACCCTGGACAGGGATTACACCGGGGAGCTGTTTTTT. This rearrangement joins TRBV28 to TRBJ2-2; 8 nucleotides align to TRBD1. Germline-derived CDR1 and CDR2 are MDHEN and SYDVKM. V lost 7 bases, J lost 3 bases, and 7 bases stayed unmatched. This CDR3 contains 15 residues.